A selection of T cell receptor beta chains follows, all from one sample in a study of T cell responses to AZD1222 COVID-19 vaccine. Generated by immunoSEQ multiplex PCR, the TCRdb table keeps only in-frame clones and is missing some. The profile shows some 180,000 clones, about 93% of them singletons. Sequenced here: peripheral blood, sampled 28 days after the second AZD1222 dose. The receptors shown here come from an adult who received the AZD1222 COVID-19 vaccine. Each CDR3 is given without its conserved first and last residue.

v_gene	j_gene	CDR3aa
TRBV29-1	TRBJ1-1	SAVINQGTEAF
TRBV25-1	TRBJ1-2	ASRRTGPNYGYT
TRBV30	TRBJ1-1	AWSALRLRDRGRTEAF
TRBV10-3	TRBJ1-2	AISEAGGNGYT
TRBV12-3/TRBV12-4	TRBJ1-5	ASSLESSQPQH
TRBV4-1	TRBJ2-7	ASSWTVVGEQY
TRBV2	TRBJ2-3	ASTSQGMGGTDTQY
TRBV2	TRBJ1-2	ASIEDREGYGYT
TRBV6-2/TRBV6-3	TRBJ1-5	ASSYDRVGQPQH
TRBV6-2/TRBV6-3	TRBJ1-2	ASSTPRAEANYGYT
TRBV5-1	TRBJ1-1	ASSLVWGPGVMNTEAF
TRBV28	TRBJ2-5	ASSQETSGRFQETQY
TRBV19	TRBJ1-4	ASSAGQGVEKLF
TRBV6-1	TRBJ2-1	ASSEGQGGNEQF
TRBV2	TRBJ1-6	ASSAGAGSSPLH
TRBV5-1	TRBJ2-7	ASSLTPGGSEQY
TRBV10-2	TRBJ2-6	ASSAVGPYSSGANVLT
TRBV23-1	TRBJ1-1	ASARAGGSEAF
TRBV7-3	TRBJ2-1	ASSSTSYPFQEQF
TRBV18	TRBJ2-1	ASSPAGEQF
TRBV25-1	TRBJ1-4	ASSEGQTPNEKLF
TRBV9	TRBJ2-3	ASSSRDYRTDTQY
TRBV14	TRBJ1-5	ASSQGGTGLEPQH
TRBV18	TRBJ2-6	ASSQEISGANVLT
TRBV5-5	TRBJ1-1	ASSLRPLNTEAF
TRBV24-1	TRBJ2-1	ATSDSGLAGASSYNEQF
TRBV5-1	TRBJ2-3	ASSLTDTSTDTQY
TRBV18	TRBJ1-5	ASSPTFVDQPQH
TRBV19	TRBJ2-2	ASGITSAAGELF
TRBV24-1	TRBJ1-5	ATSDFSRGTMNNQPQH
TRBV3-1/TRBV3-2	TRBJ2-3	ASSQGTGTDTQY